Here is one T cell receptor (beta chain) with its context. Its antigen is not known. This may come from a read error, since a much larger clone is one base off. A second PCR of roughly 7 to 11 cycles used a sample-barcoded 5' primer and a J-beta primer mix. TCRdb reprocessed the 5' RACE reads via MiXCR and lists one record per CDR3 protein. The repertoire holds 870,000 or so distinct CDR3 sequences, with 29% as singletons. The entry originates in a study of blood T cells in healthy people across ages. Study-wide findings and caveats: As age increased, TCR beta diversity per million T cells fell in a roughly linear fashion.

Germline assignment: CDR1 SGHRS and CDR2 YFSETQ. The CDR3 runs to 15 residues. V was pared by 0 bases and J by 10 bases, with 17 bases between. The chain carries TRBV5-1 and TRBJ2-1; weak D call: TRBD2 (6 bases). The clonotype comes from a woman older than 75 in good health. The sequenced material came from blood. Here the CDR3 DNA reads TGCGCCAGCAGCTTGGTATGGGGGGAATCCTACGAGCAGTTCTTC. Its translation is CASSLVWGESYEQFF.